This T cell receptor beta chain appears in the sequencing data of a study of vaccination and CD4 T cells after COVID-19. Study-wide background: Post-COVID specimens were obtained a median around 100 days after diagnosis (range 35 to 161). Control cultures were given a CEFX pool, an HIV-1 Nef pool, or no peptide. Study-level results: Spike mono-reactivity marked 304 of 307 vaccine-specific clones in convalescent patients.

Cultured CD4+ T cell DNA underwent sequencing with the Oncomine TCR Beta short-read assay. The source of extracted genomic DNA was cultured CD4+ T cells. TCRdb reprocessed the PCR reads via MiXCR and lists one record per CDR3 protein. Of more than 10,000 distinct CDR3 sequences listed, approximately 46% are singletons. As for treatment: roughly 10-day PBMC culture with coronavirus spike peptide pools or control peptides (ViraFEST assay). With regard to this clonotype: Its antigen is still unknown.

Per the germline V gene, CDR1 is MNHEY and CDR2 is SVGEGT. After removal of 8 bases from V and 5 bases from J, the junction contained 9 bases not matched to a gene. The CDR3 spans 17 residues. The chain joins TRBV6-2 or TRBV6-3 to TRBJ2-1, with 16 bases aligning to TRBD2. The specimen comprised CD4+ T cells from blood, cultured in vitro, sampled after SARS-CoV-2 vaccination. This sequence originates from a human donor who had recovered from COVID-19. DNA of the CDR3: TGTGCCAGCGTCCGGGGACTAGCGGGAGGGCAAGACAATGAGCAGTTCTTC. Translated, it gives CASVRGLAGGQDNEQFF.